This T cell receptor beta chain was obtained from a study of cytomegalovirus exposure and HLA in healthy donors. Findings and caveats of the study: Testing in vitro showed three CMV-associated chains specific for CMV antigens.

The trim removed 4 bases at V and 6 bases at J, leaving 8 bases unmatched. This CDR3 comprises 16 residues. Germline assignment: CDR1 SEHNR and CDR2 FQNEAQ (reference sequence). Sequencing used immunoSEQ multiplex PCR; TCRdb keeps in-frame clones, though not all of them. The sample lists tens of thousands of clones; about four fifths were seen once. A word on this clone: Its antigen is not known.

The sequenced material came from PBMCs. The TCR sequence derives from a woman under 30 in good health and CMV-seropositive. The chain is built from TRBV7-9 and TRBJ2-2; 10 bases agree with TRBD1. The CDR3 reads CASSSDRQGASGELFF. The CDR3 region has the DNA TGTGCCAGCAGCTCGGATCGACAGGGGGCGTCCGGGGAGCTGTTTTTT.